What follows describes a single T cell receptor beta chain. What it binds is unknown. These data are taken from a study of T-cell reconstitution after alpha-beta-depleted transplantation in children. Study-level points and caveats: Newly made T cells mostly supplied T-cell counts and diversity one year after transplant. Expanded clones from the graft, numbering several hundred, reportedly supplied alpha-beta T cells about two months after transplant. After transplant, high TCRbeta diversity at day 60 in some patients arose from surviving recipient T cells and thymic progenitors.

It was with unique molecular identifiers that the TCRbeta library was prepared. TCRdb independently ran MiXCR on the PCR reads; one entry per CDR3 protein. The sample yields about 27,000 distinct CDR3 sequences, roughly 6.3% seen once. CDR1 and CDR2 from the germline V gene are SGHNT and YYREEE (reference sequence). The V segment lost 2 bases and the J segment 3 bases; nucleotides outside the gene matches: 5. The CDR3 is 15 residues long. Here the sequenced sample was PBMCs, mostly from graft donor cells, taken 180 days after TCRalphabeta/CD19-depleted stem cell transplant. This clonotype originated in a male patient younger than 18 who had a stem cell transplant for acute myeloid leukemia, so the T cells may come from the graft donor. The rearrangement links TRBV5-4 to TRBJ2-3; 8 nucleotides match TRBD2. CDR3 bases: TGTGCCAGCAGCTTTCCCGGGAGGGAGACAGATACGCAGTATTTT. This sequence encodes CASSFPGRETDTQYF.